These 7 T cell receptor beta chains were all obtained from the same sample, sequenced in a study of regulatory T cells in long-lasting Graves disease. The time point is: newly diagnosed GD, antithyroid drugs for less than 3 months. From RNA extracted from PBMCs, the TCR library was made. CDR3 regions were amplified by Arm-PCR using iRepertoire HTBI primers to build TCR beta libraries. TCRdb itself ran the multiplex PCR reads through MiXCR, one entry per CDR3 protein. The sample consists of roughly 500,000 distinct CDR3 sequences, approximately 15% of them appearing once. These sequences were also reported in another study, on T cells in Graves' hyperthyroidism and ophthalmopathy.

The sample was peripheral blood mononuclear cells (PBMCs), taken at new diagnosis, from a patient treated with antithyroid drugs. The receptors shown here come from a man younger than 45 with Graves disease.

Many counts were recorded for this clonotype. This sequence joins TRBV5-1 and TRBJ2-5; unclear D gene. CDR1 is SGHRS, CDR2 YFSETQ, per germline. The CDR3 runs 15 residues. Trimming stripped 1 base from V and 7 bases from J, with 17 bases between. CDR3 DNA sequence: TGCGCCAGCAGCTTGAGGATGACAAACACACCGACCCAGTACTTC. Protein product: CASSLRMTNTPTQYF.

This clonotype was picked up many times. The gene calls are TRBV5-1 and TRBJ2-7; TRBD1 or TRBD2 may be the D gene (5 bases each). V lost 4 bases, J lost 8 bases, and 19 bases lay in between. The CDR3 has 14 residues. Germline loops: CDR1 SGHRS, CDR2 YFSETQ. Written as DNA, the CDR3 is TGCGCCAGCAGCCCAAGGGACGGCCCTACGCAGCAGTACTTC. Translation gives CASSPRDGPTQQYF.

The chain has TRBV30 and TRBJ2-1; 7 bases are a match to TRBD2. After removal of 5 bases from V and 4 bases from J, the junction contained 11 bases not matched to a gene. The germline gives CDR1 GTSNPN, CDR2 SVGIG (reference sequence). This CDR3 has 15 amino acids. The CDR3: CAWGSLGGRYNEQFF. CDR3 DNA sequence: TGTGCCTGGGGGAGCCTTGGCGGGAGATACAATGAGCAGTTCTTC.

The V call is TRBV27, the J call TRBJ2-3; 7 bases match TRBD1. The V gene end was trimmed by 5 bases and the J gene end by 2 bases; junction bases not matched to a gene: 10. The CDR3 runs 16 residues. Germline CDR1 is MNHEY and CDR2 is SMNVEV (reference sequence). This CDR3 reads CASSDPGTEPTDTQYF. DNA of the CDR3: TGTGCCAGCAGTGACCCCGGGACAGAACCCACAGATACGCAGTATTTT.

The V and J genes are TRBV24-1 and TRBJ2-4; TRBD2 might be the D (6 bases). Trimming shortened V by 2 bases and J by 0 bases, and 10 bases separated the two germline ends. CDR3 size: 16 residues. The germline gives CDR1 KGHDR, CDR2 SFDVKD. CDR3 bases: TGTGCCACCAGTGATTACAAAGCGGGAGCCAAAAACATTCAGTACTTC. Translated, it gives CATSDYKAGAKNIQYF.

The chain recombines TRBV28 with TRBJ1-2; D may be TRBD1 (6 bases). V was cut by 1 base and J by 6 bases, with 12 bases left in between. The CDR3 is made up of 14 amino acids. Germline V CDR1 and CDR2: MDHEN, SYDVKM. DNA for the CDR3: TGTGCCAGCAGTTTATCATTGAACAGGGATGGCTACACCTTC. Residues: CASSLSLNRDGYTF.

This clonotype was seen many times. The rearrangement joins TRBV7-2 to TRBJ2-2; D not resolved. CDR1 and CDR2 (germline): SGHTA, FQGNSA. This CDR3 region has 15 residues. The V end was cut by 2 bases, the J end by 7 bases, with 14 bases between. CDR3 DNA: TGTGCCAGCAGCTTATCCCTCGCCCGGATCGGGGAGCTGTTTTTT. It yields the protein CASSLSLARIGELFF.